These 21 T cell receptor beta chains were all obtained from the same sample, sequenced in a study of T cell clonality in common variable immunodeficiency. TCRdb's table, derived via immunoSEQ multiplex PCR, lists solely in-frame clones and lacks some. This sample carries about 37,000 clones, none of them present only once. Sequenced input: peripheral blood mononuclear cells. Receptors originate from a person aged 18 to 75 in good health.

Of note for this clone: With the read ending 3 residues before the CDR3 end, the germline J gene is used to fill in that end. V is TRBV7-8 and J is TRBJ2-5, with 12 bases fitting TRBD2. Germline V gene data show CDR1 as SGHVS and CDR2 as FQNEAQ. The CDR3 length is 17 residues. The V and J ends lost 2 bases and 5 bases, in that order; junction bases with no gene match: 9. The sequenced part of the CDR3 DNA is TGTGCCAGCAGCTTAAGACCGGGACTAGCGGGCCGGGAGACC. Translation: CASSLRPGLAGRET. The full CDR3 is CASSLRPGLAGRETQYF. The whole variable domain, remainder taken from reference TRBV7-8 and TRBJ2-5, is GAGVSQSPRYKVAKRGQDVALRCDPISGHVSLFWYQQALGQGPEFLTYFQNEAQLDKSGLPSDRFFAERPEGSVSTLKIQRTQQEDSAVYLCASSLRPGLAGRETQYFGPGTRLLVL.

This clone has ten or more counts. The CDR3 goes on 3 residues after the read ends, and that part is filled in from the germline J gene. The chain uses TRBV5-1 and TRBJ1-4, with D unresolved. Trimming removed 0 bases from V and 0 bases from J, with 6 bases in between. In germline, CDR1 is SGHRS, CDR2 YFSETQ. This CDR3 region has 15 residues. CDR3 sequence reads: CASSLVASTNEKLFF. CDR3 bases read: TGCGCCAGCAGCTTGGTGGCTTCAACTAATGAAAAA.

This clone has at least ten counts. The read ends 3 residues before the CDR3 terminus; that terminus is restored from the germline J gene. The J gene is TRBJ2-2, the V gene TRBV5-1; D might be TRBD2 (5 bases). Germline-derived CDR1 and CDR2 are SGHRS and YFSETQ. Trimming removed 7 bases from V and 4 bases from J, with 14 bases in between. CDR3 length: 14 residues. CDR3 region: CASSQGSGTGELFF. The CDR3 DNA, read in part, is TGCGCCAGCTCCCAAGGGAGCGGCACCGGGGAG.

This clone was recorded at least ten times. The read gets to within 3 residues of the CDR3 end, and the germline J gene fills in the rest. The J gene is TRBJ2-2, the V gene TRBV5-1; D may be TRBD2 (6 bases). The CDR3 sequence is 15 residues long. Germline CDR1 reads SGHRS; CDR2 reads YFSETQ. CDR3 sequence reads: CASSLARDFVSPLFF. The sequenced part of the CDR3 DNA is TGCGCCAGCAGCTTGGCCAGGGACTTTGTTTCACCG.

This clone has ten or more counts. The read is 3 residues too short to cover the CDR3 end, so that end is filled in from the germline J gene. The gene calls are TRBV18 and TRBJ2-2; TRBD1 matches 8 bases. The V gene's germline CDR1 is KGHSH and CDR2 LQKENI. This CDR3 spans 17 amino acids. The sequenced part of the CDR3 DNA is TGTGCCAGCTCACCGCAGGGGGCGCGGACGGGTAATGAAAAG. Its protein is CASSPQGARTGNEK. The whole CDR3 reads CASSPQGARTGNEKLFF.

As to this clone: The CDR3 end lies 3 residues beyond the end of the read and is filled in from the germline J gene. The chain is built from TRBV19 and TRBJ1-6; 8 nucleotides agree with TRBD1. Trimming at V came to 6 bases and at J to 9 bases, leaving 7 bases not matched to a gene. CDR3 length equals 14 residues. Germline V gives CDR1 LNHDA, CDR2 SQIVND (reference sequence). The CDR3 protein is CASRETGGTSPLHF. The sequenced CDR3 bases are TGTGCCAGTAGAGAAACAGGGGGGACTTCACCC.

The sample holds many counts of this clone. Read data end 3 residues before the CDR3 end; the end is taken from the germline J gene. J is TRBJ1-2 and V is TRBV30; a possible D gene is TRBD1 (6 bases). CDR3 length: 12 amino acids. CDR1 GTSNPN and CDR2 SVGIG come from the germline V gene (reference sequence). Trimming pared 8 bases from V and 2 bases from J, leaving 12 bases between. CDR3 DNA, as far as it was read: TGTGCCCACGAGAGGGGGAACTATGGC. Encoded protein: CAHERGNYG. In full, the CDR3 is CAHERGNYGYTF.

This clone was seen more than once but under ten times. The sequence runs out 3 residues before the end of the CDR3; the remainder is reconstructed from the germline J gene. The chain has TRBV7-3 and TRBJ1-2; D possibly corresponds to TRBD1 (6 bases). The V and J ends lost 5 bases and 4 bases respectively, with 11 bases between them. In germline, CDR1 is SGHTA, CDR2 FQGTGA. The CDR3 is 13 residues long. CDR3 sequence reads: CASSLTGLYGYTF. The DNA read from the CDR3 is TGTGCCAGCAGCCTGACAGGACTCTATGGC.

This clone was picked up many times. CDR3 amino acids: CASSINRNYEQYF. The CDR3 DNA, read in part, is TGTGCCAGTAGTATTAACAGGAATTACGAG. The V and J genes are TRBV19 and TRBJ2-7; D perhaps matches TRBD1 (5 bases). The read terminates 3 residues ahead of where the CDR3 ends, so the germline J gene completes it. Per germline, CDR1 LNHDA and CDR2 SQIVND (reference sequence). The germline V and J ends were trimmed by 3 bases and 4 bases, with 10 bases remaining between them. The CDR3 length is 13 residues.

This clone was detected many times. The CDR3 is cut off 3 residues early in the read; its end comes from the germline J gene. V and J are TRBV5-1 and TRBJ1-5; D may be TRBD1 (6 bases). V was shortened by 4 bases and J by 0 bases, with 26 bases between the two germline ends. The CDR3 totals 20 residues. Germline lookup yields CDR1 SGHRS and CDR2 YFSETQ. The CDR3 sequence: CASSPTGTPKKLYSNQPQHF. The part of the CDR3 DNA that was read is TGCGCCAGCAGCCCAACCGGGACACCGAAGAAACTTTATAGCAATCAGCCC.

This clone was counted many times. Here the CDR3 reads CSAGDSGGISSYNEQFF. The DNA read from the CDR3 is TGCAGTGCAGGGGATAGCGGGGGGATAAGCTCCTACAATGAG. The V and J genes are TRBV20-1 and TRBJ2-1; TRBD2 matches 10 bases. The CDR3 end falls 3 residues outside the read, so it is completed with the germline J gene. V lost 6 bases, J lost 0 bases, and 11 bases stayed unmatched. CDR3 length: 17 amino acids. The germline CDR1 and CDR2 sequences are DFQATT and SNEGSKA (reference sequence).

The CDR3 reads CASGDVTVTDTQYF. Incomplete CDR3 DNA: TGCGCCAGCGGAGATGTCACCGTCACAGATACC. The chain uses TRBV5-1 and TRBJ2-5; D gene unclear. The read finishes 3 residues shy of the CDR3 end, and the germline J gene is used to complete it. The CDR3 totals 14 residues. The germline V gene encodes CDR1 SGHRS and CDR2 YFSETQ.

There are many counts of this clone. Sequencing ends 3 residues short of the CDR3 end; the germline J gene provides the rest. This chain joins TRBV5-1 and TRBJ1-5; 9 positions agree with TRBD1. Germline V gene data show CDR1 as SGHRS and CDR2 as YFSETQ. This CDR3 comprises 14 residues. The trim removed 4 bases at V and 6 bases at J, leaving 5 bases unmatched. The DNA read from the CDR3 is TGCGCCAGCAGCCCCGACAGGGGGACTCAGCCC. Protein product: CASSPDRGTQP. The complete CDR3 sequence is CASSPDRGTQPQHF.

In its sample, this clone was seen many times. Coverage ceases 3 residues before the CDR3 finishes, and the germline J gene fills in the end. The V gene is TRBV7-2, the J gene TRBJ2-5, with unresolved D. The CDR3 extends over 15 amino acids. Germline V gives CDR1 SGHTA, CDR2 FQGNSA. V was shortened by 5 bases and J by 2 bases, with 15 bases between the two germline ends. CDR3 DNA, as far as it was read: TGTGCCAGCAGCCCGACAACGGCCCTTCAAGAGACC. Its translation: CASSPTTALQET. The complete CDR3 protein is CASSPTTALQETQYF.

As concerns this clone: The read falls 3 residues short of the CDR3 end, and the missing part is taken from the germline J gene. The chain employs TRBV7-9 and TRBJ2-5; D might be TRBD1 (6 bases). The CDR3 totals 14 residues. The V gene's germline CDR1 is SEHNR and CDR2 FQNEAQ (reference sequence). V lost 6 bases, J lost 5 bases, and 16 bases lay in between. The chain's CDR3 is CASRSQGRKETQYF. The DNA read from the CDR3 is TGTGCCAGCAGATCCCAGGGGCGTAAGGAGACC.

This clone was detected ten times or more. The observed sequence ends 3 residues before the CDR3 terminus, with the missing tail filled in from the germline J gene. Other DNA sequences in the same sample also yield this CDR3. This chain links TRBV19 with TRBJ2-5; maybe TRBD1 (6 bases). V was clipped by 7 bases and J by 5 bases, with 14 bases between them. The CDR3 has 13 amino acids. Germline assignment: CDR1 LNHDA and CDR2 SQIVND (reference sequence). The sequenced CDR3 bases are TGTGCCAGTAAAGGGTCAGGGGAGGAGACC. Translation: CASKGSGEET. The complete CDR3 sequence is CASKGSGEETQYF. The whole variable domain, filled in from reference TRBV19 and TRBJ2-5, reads DGGITQSPKYLFRKEGQNVTLSCEQNLNHDAMYWYRQDPGQGLRLIYYSQIVNDFQKGDIAEGYSVSREKKESFPLTVTSAQKNPTAFYLCASKGSGEETQYFGPGTRLLVL.

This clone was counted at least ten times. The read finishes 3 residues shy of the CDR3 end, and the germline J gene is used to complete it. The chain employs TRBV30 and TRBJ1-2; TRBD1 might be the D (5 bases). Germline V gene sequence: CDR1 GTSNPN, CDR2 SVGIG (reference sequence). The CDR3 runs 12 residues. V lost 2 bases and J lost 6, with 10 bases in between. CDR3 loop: CAWSRGGDGYTF. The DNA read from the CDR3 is TGTGCCTGGAGTCGGGGGGGTGATGGC.

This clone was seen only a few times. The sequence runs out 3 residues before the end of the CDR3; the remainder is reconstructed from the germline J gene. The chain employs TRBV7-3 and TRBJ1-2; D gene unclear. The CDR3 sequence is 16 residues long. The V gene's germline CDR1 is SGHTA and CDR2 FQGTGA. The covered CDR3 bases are TGTGCCAGCCCCGGGTTGGATAGCGGAAGCACAGATACC. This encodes CASPGLDSGSTDT. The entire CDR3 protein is CASPGLDSGSTDTYTF. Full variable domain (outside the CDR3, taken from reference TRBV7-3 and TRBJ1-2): GAGVSQTPSNKVTEKGKYVELRCDPISGHTALYWYRQSLGQGPEFLIYFQGTGAADDSGLPNDRFFAVRPEGSVSTLKIQRTERGDSAVYLCASPGLDSGSTDTYTFGSGTRLTVV.

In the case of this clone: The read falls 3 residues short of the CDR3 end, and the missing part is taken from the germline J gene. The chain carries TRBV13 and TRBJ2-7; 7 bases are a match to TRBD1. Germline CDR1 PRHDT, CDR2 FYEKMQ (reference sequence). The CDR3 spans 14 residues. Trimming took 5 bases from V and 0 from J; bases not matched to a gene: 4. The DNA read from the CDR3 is TGTGCCAGCAGCCCCCGGGACAGCTCCTACGAG. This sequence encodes CASSPRDSSYE. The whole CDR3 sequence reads CASSPRDSSYEQYF.

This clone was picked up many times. CDR3 DNA, as far as it was read: TGTGCCAGCAGACACACCGGAGGGTTTGGAAACGAG. Translation gives CASRHTGGFGNE. The full CDR3 protein reads CASRHTGGFGNEQYF. The J gene is TRBJ2-7, the V gene TRBV11-2; a weak D match, TRBD2 (6 bases). The sequence runs out 3 residues before the end of the CDR3; the remainder is reconstructed from the germline J gene. V lost 6 bases and J lost 5, with 20 bases in between. CDR1 and CDR2 (germline): SGHAT, FQNNGV. CDR3 length equals 15 residues.

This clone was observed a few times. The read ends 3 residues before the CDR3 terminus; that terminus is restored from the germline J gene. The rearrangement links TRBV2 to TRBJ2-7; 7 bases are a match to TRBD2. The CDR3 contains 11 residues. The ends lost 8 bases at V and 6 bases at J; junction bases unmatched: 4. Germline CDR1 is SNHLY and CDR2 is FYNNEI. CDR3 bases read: TGTGCCAGCCGGGGGGAGGGCGAG. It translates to CASRGEGE. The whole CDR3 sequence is CASRGEGEQYF.